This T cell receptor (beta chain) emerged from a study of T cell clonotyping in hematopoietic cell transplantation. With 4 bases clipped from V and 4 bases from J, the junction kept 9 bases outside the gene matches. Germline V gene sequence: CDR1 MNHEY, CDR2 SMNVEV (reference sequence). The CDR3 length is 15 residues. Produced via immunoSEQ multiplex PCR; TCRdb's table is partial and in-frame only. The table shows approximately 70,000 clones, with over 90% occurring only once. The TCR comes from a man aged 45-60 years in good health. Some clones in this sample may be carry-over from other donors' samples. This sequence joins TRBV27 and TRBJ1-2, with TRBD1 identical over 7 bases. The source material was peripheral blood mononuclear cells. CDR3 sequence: CASSSSGGAGYGYTF. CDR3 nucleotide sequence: TGTGCCAGCAGTTCCTCAGGGGGGGCAGGCTATGGCTACACCTTC.